This T cell receptor beta chain was recorded in a study of T cell responses to AZD1222 COVID-19 vaccine. The table came from immunoSEQ multiplex PCR; TCRdb's copy has only in-frame clones and leaves some out. The table lists around 96,000 clones, 90% to 95% of them singletons. This CDR3 contains 13 residues. CDR1 LGHDT and CDR2 YNNKEL come from the germline V gene (reference sequence). With 1 base removed from V and 12 bases from J, the gap between germline ends came to 13 bases. The receptor's source is an adult who received the AZD1222 COVID-19 vaccine. The source material was peripheral blood, sampled 28 days after the second AZD1222 dose. The rearrangement uses TRBV3-1 (or the pseudogene TRBV3-2) and TRBJ2-1; D is unclear. Written as DNA, the CDR3 is TGTGCCAGCAGCCAAGTTTTGCGTTCAGGGCAGTTCTTC. As protein: CASSQVLRSGQFF.